A selection of T cell receptor beta chains follows, all from one sample in a study of CD8 T cells in Susac syndrome. TCRdb reanalysed the immunoSEQ multiplex PCR reads using MiXCR and keeps one entry per CDR3 protein. The table records about 190,000 distinct CDR3 sequences, about 93% of them present only once. Sample: CD4+ T cells from PBMCs. Source of these receptors: a human donor in good health. CDR3s include the opening cysteine and the closing phenylalanine or tryptophan. A D gene is named only where the DNA matches it firmly. Where a row states a size, it is once, few, many or the class of an expanded clone; other rows omit it.

v_gene	d_gene	j_gene	abundance	CDR3nt	CDR3aa
TRBV6-2/TRBV6-3	-	TRBJ2-4	once	TGTGCCAGCAGCAACGGGCTGGTTCTTCAGTACTTC	CASSNGLVLQYF
TRBV29-1	-	TRBJ1-3	-	TGCAGCGGGCAGGATGGAAACACCATATATTTT	CSGQDGNTIYF
TRBV29-1	-	TRBJ1-5	once	TGCAGCGTTCAGATGGGTCGGGATCAGCCCCAGCATTTT	CSVQMGRDQPQHF
TRBV23-1	-	TRBJ2-7	few	TGCGCCAGCAGTCGATCCTACGAGCAGTACTTC	CASSRSYEQYF
TRBV6-1	TRBD1	TRBJ1-2	-	TGTGCCAGCAGTGAGGGACAGCCCTATGGCTACACCTTC	CASSEGQPYGYTF
TRBV5-1	TRBD1	TRBJ2-7	few	TGCGCCAGCAGCTTTATACAGGGGTCCGCCGAGCAGTACTTC	CASSFIQGSAEQYF
TRBV4-1	-	TRBJ1-1	-	TGCGCCAGCCGAAAGTCCGCGGAGGGCACTGAAGCTTTCTTT	CASRKSAEGTEAFF
TRBV6-5	TRBD2	TRBJ2-5	once	TGTGCCAGCAGTTATCGACGGGGACTAGCCCCAGAGACCCAGTACTTC	CASSYRRGLAPETQYF
TRBV29-1	-	TRBJ1-1	-	TGCAGCGTTTCACGCCGCATGAACACTGAAGCTTTCTTT	CSVSRRMNTEAFF
TRBV5-6	-	TRBJ1-5	-	TGTGCCAGCAGCTTGGGGGGCGCCGGGGGGCCCAATCAGCCCCAGCATTTT	CASSLGGAGGPNQPQHF
TRBV19	-	TRBJ1-5	few	TGTGCCAGTAGTAACCGGGGGGGCAATCAGCCCCAGCATTTT	CASSNRGGNQPQHF
TRBV28	-	TRBJ2-1	-	TGTGCCAGCAGTGGGGGGAGCTCCTACAATGAGCAGTTCTTC	CASSGGSSYNEQFF
TRBV19	TRBD1	TRBJ1-5	-	TGTGCCAGTAGAAACCGACAGGGGCTGAGCAATCAGCCCCAGCATTTT	CASRNRQGLSNQPQHF
TRBV6-5	-	TRBJ1-4	few	TGTGCCAGCAGTTACGCCAGAAGTAATGAAAAACTGTTTTTT	CASSYARSNEKLFF
TRBV11-2	-	TRBJ1-5	once	TGTGCCAGCAGCTTAGCTGTGGGGGACAATCAGCCCCAGCATTTT	CASSLAVGDNQPQHF
TRBV19	-	TRBJ1-1	-	TGTGCCAGTACAGGTTTGTGGGGGCGCCGGGTAGACACTGAAGCTTTCTTT	CASTGLWGRRVDTEAFF
TRBV6-6	TRBD1	TRBJ2-5	-	TGTGCCAGCAGTTACTTGGGACAGCAAGAGACCCAGTACTTC	CASSYLGQQETQYF
TRBV5-1	-	TRBJ1-4	-	TGCGCCAGCAGCTATACAGGGAGGGCTAATGGAAAACTGTTTTTT	CASSYTGRANGKLFF
TRBV9	-	TRBJ2-2	-	TGTGCCAGCAGCGTAGTCCAAAGGGGGAACACCGGGGAGCTGTTTTTT	CASSVVQRGNTGELFF
TRBV30	TRBD1	TRBJ1-5	-	TGTGCCTGGAAACAGGGGAGCAATCAGCCCCAGCATTTT	CAWKQGSNQPQHF
TRBV20-1	TRBD1	TRBJ1-5	-	TGCAGTGTTGCGGGACAGCACAATCAGCCCCAGCATTTT	CSVAGQHNQPQHF
TRBV7-9	-	TRBJ2-4	-	TGTGCCAGCAGCTTAGGGGCCAAAAACATTCAGTACTTC	CASSLGAKNIQYF
TRBV7-2	TRBD1	TRBJ1-2	-	TGTGCCAGCAGCTTAGTAGGGGGACAGAGAGACTATGGCTACACCTTC	CASSLVGGQRDYGYTF
TRBV12-3/TRBV12-4	-	TRBJ2-4	-	TGTGCCAGCAGTTCGGGCAAAAACATTCAGTACTTC	CASSSGKNIQYF
TRBV29-1	-	TRBJ2-7	-	TGCAGCGTGGGGACCGGGCCTCCCTACGAGCAGTACTTC	CSVGTGPPYEQYF
TRBV7-2	TRBD1	TRBJ2-6	-	TGTGCCAGCAGCTTAGCTGGGACAGGGAGCTCTGGGGCCAACGTCCTGACTTTC	CASSLAGTGSSGANVLTF
TRBV18	-	TRBJ2-7	-	TGTGCCAGCTCACCTCACAACATAGATCCCCTCGAGCAGTACTTC	CASSPHNIDPLEQYF
TRBV6-2/TRBV6-3	-	TRBJ2-2	-	TGTGCCAGCAGCACTGTCGGGGAGCTGTTTTTT	CASSTVGELFF
TRBV7-2	-	TRBJ2-3	-	TGTGCCAGCAGCGCACAGGGTAGAAGCACAGATACGCAGTATTTT	CASSAQGRSTDTQYF
TRBV12-3/TRBV12-4	TRBD1	TRBJ1-2	-	TGTGCCAGCAGCGGCGGGACAGCTCTCTATGGCTACACCTTC	CASSGGTALYGYTF
TRBV28	-	TRBJ2-6	-	TGTGCCAGCACCGGTCGTGTCTTACGGGGGGCCAACGTCCTGACTTTC	CASTGRVLRGANVLTF
TRBV30	TRBD1	TRBJ1-4	once	TGTGCCTGGAGGGCCGGGACAGTACCTGAAAAACTGTTTTTT	CAWRAGTVPEKLFF
TRBV9	-	TRBJ1-1	-	TGTGCCAGCAGCCCGGGTCACATGAACACTGAAGCTTTCTTT	CASSPGHMNTEAFF
TRBV4-1	TRBD1	TRBJ2-2	-	TGCGCCAGCAGCCAAGGGGACAGGGCCTTCGGGGAGCTGTTTTTT	CASSQGDRAFGELFF
TRBV5-1	-	TRBJ2-6	-	TGCGCCAGCAGCTTAATAGCTGCGAGCTCTGGGGCCAACGTCCTGACTTTC	CASSLIAASSGANVLTF
TRBV6-2/TRBV6-3	TRBD1	TRBJ2-7	-	TGTGCCAGCAGGCATGGCGGGGGACAGGGAGGAAACGAGCAGTACTTC	CASRHGGGQGGNEQYF
TRBV7-2	-	TRBJ1-6	-	TGTGCCAGCAGTTACGACCAGGGCTATAATTCACCCCTCCACTTT	CASSYDQGYNSPLHF
TRBV9	-	TRBJ2-7	-	TGTGCCAGCAGCGTAGAAGGGAGCTCCTACGAGCAGTACTTC	CASSVEGSSYEQYF
TRBV25-1	-	TRBJ1-2	-	TGTGCCAGCAGTGAATTTGGGGGGAATAGAGGCTACACCTTC	CASSEFGGNRGYTF
TRBV24-1	-	TRBJ1-4	-	TGTGCCACCAGTGCCTCCCTCGACCCATATGAAAAACTGTTTTTT	CATSASLDPYEKLFF
TRBV5-1	-	TRBJ1-2	-	TGCGCCAGCAGCAGGTGGCAGGGCGGGGGCTACACCTTC	CASSRWQGGGYTF
TRBV5-1	TRBD2	TRBJ2-2	-	TGCGCCAGCCAAGACCTATCGCGGGGGGCAAACACCGGGGAGCTGTTTTTT	CASQDLSRGANTGELFF
TRBV5-1	-	TRBJ1-1	few	TGCGCCAGCAGCCCCACGGTAGACACTGAAGCTTTCTTT	CASSPTVDTEAFF
TRBV12-3/TRBV12-4	-	TRBJ1-4	-	TGTGCCAGCAGTGCGACACGCCCCAGGGAAAAACTGTTTTTT	CASSATRPREKLFF
TRBV20-1	-	TRBJ2-7	-	TGCAGTGCCCCGAAGCCGGGCCACGAGCAGTACTTC	CSAPKPGHEQYF
TRBV5-6	TRBD2	TRBJ2-3	once	TGTGCCAGCAGCTGGAGGAGAGGACTAGCGGGGCTACTAGGGGGCACAGATACGCAGTATTTT	CASSWRRGLAGLLGGTDTQYF